Sequencing of this T cell receptor (beta chain) was carried out in a study of blood T cells in healthy people across ages. For the second PCR, which ran for about 7 to 11 cycles, a sample-barcoded 5' primer and a J-beta primer mix were used. In TCRdb, the 5' RACE reads were re-called with MiXCR into one record per CDR3 protein. Found here are 850,000 to 1,300,000 distinct CDR3 sequences, under 45% of them singletons; the top ten hold 18%. The V end was cut by 2 bases, the J end by 2 bases, with 10 bases between. Germline CDR1 is GTSNPN and CDR2 is SVGIG (reference sequence). CDR3 length: 13 residues.

The chain combines TRBV30 with TRBJ2-7; D unclear. The sequence was obtained from a woman aged 55-69 years in good health. Input material: blood. The CDR3 DNA reads TGTGCCTGGAGTCCCCCAGGTACCTACGAGCAGTACTTC. Protein sequence: CAWSPPGTYEQYF.